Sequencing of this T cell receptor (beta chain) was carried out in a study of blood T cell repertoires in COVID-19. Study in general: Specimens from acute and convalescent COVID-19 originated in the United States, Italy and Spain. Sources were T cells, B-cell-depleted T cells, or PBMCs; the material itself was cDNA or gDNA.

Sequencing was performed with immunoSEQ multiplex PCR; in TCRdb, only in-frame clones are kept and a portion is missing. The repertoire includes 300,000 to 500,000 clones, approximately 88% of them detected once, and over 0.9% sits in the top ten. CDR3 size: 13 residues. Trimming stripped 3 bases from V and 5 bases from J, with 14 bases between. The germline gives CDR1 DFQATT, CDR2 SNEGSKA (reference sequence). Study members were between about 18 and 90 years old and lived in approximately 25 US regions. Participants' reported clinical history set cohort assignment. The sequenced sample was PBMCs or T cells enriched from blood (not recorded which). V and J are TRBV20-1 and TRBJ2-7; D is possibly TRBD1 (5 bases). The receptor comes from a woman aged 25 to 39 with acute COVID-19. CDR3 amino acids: CSASFQGGDEQYF. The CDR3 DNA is TGCAGTGCTAGTTTCCAGGGTGGCGACGAGCAGTACTTC.